What follows is one T cell receptor beta chain and its context. Its target is unknown. This sample is part of a study of T cell clonotyping in hematopoietic cell transplantation. Profiled with immunoSEQ multiplex PCR; TCRdb holds only in-frame clones, not every one. Among roughly 3,700 clones listed, roughly 78% were seen once. CDR1 and CDR2 from the germline V gene are SQVTM and ANQGSEA. Trimming took 3 bases from V and 6 from J, leaving 12 bases between them. CDR3 length equals 13 residues. Findings and caveats of the study: Broader posttransplant TCR repertoire diversity was predicted by graft donor and pretransplant recipient Inverse Simpson Index values.

This chain joins TRBV29-1 and TRBJ1-5; D perhaps matches TRBD1 (5 bases). Material: peripheral blood mononuclear cells, obtained at the time of graft-versus-host disease after allogeneic stem cell transplant. This clonotype originated in a female patient in her 50s who had an allogeneic stem cell transplant from an unrelated donor, so the T cells may come from the graft donor. Some clones in this sample may be carry-over from other donors' samples. The CDR3, as DNA: TGCAGCGTTGAGGGGCAGCAAGGTCAGCCCCAGCATTTT. The encoded protein is CSVEGQQGQPQHF.